Listed below are T cell receptor beta chains from one sample, sequenced in a study of blood T cell repertoires in COVID-19. Assay used: immunoSEQ multiplex PCR; TCRdb lists only in-frame clones, some missing. The data contain about 130,000 clones, approximately 86% of them singletons. What was sequenced was PBMCs or T cells enriched from blood (not recorded which). These receptor sequences come from a woman in her forties or fifties who had recovered from COVID-19. Each CDR3 is given with its conserved first and last residue. The order of the fields is clone size, J gene, D gene, V gene, CDR3 DNA, CDR3 protein. D genes are given only for firm matches. Not all rows give a size; the values are once, few, many and, for expanded clones, a class.

>.|TRBJ1-2|.|TRBV6-5
TGTGCCAGCATCCAGGACTCTTCGGGCTATGGCTACACCTTC
CASIQDSSGYGYTF
>once|TRBJ2-5|TRBD1|TRBV19
TGTGCCAGTAGTGCTGTCGGACAGGGGACACGATTTCAGTACTTC
CASSAVGQGTRFQYF
>.|TRBJ1-6|.|TRBV6-5
TGTGCCAGCAGTCGCGATAGAATTTCGGATTCACCCCTCCACTTT
CASSRDRISDSPLHF
>.|TRBJ2-1|.|TRBV3-1/TRBV3-2
TGTGCCAGCAGCCAAGACCAGGGATACTCCTACAATGAGCAGTTCTTC
CASSQDQGYSYNEQFF
>once|TRBJ2-7|TRBD1|TRBV7-2
TGTGCCAGCAGCCGTAATTTACAGGGGGCCCACGAGCAGTACTTC
CASSRNLQGAHEQYF
>.|TRBJ2-3|TRBD2|TRBV6-1
TGTGCCAGCAGTGAAGCGCTTTGGGGGGGGGATGACACAGATACGCAGTATTTT
CASSEALWGGDDTDTQYF
>.|TRBJ2-1|TRBD2|TRBV27
TGTGCCAGCAGTTTAAGTAGCGGGGGGTACAATGAGCAGTTCTTC
CASSLSSGGYNEQFF
>.|TRBJ2-4|TRBD2|TRBV10-3
TGTGCCATCAGTGGGAGAGCGGGGGGGCCGGCCAAAAACATTCAGTACTTC
CAISGRAGGPAKNIQYF
>.|TRBJ1-2|.|TRBV4-3
TGCGCCAGCAGCCAAGATCCAACAGGGCCTAACTATGGCTACACCTTC
CASSQDPTGPNYGYTF
>.|TRBJ2-1|.|TRBV7-9
TGTGCCAGCAGCTTAGGTTACACGACGGAGGGATCCTACAATGAGCAGTTCTTC
CASSLGYTTEGSYNEQFF
>once|TRBJ2-7|TRBD2|TRBV5-1
TGCGCCAGCAGGGGAGGGGTAAACTACGAGCAGTACTTC
CASRGGVNYEQYF
>.|TRBJ2-3|.|TRBV7-3
TGTGCCAGCAGTCCCTATAGCACAGATACGCAGTATTTT
CASSPYSTDTQYF
>once|TRBJ2-7|TRBD2|TRBV5-1
TGCGCCAGCAGCTCCGCTAGCGGGAGCTACGAGCAGTACTTC
CASSSASGSYEQYF
>.|TRBJ2-7|TRBD2|TRBV7-2
TGTGCCAGCAGCTTAGACCTTCTAGCGGGGAGGCACGAGCAGTACTTC
CASSLDLLAGRHEQYF
>.|TRBJ1-5|.|TRBV3-1/TRBV3-2
TGTGCCAGCAGCCAGGAAGGTCTGGGGAGAGGGTATCAGCCCCAGCATTTT
CASSQEGLGRGYQPQHF
>few|TRBJ1-2|TRBD1|TRBV7-6
TGTGCCAGCAGCTTACAGGGGGACTATGGCTACACCTTC
CASSLQGDYGYTF
>.|TRBJ2-3|TRBD2|TRBV4-2
TGTGCCAGCAGCGGGGCAAGCGGGGGGTTCCGCACAGATACGCAGTATTTT
CASSGASGGFRTDTQYF
>few|TRBJ2-2|.|TRBV3-1/TRBV3-2
TGTGCCAGCAGCCAAGAACTGGTCATACCCGGGGAGCTGTTTTTT
CASSQELVIPGELFF
>.|TRBJ2-2|TRBD1|TRBV27
TGTGCCAGCAGCCCCGGGACAGGGAACACCGGGGAGCTGTTTTTT
CASSPGTGNTGELFF
>.|TRBJ2-5|TRBD2|TRBV6-5
TGTGCCAGCAGTCACCCCCTCGGGACTACTGAGACCCAGTACTTC
CASSHPLGTTETQYF
>.|TRBJ2-7|TRBD1|TRBV6-5
TGTGCCAGCTCCGTGACAGGGACCTACGAGCAGTACTTC
CASSVTGTYEQYF
>.|TRBJ1-3|.|TRBV19
TGTGCCAGTAGCGCTAGGGGAATTGCTGGAAACACCATATATTTT
CASSARGIAGNTIYF
>.|TRBJ2-5|TRBD2|TRBV7-2
TGTGCCAGCAGCTCAGCGGGGGGGCGTCGGGAGACCCAGTACTTC
CASSSAGGRRETQYF
>.|TRBJ2-2|.|TRBV7-3
TGTGCCAGCAGCCAGGGCGCGGCGGGGGCCACCGGGGAGCTGTTTTTT
CASSQGAAGATGELFF
>.|TRBJ1-1|.|TRBV3-1/TRBV3-2
TGTGCCAGCAGCCAAGGCCCCCTACGAGGAACTGAAGCTTTCTTT
CASSQGPLRGTEAFF
>.|TRBJ2-1|TRBD2|TRBV19
TGTGCCAGTAGTATATCCCTAGGCACTAGCGGGGGGATTACCCTCTACAATGAGCAGTTCTTC
CASSISLGTSGGITLYNEQFF
>.|TRBJ1-3|.|TRBV5-1
TGCGCCAGCAGCTTTTGGACTCTTTCGTCCCCTGGAAACACCATATATTTT
CASSFWTLSSPGNTIYF
>.|TRBJ1-4|.|TRBV14
TGTGCCAGCAGTCACTCCGCGGGGGCGCCCAATGAAAAACTGTTTTTT
CASSHSAGAPNEKLFF
>.|TRBJ1-1|.|TRBV10-3
TGTGCCTCAAGGGCCAGCGGAGGGAACACTGAAGCTTTCTTT
CASRASGGNTEAFF
>.|TRBJ1-1|TRBD1|TRBV29-1
TGCAGCGTTGAAGATGACAGGGTGGGCACTGAAGCTTTCTTT
CSVEDDRVGTEAFF
>.|TRBJ1-3|TRBD1|TRBV5-1
TGCGCCAGCAGCTCCTTGTCGACAGGGACCTCTTCAGGAAACACCATATATTTT
CASSSLSTGTSSGNTIYF
>.|TRBJ2-1|.|TRBV2
TGTGCCAGCAGTGAATGGGCGGAGCAGTTCTTC
CASSEWAEQFF
>.|TRBJ2-1|TRBD2|TRBV6-5
TGTGCCGCCAGACTGGGAGCGGGGGGGCCGGGTGAGCAGTTCTTC
CAARLGAGGPGEQFF
>.|TRBJ2-1|TRBD2|TRBV7-2
TGTGCCAGCAGCTGGGGGGGGTCCTACAATGAGCAGTTCTTC
CASSWGGSYNEQFF
>.|TRBJ1-1|.|TRBV9
TGTGCCAGCAGCGCAAGAGGGAGTGGCACTGAAGCTTTCTTT
CASSARGSGTEAFF
>.|TRBJ1-2|.|TRBV5-1
TGCGCCAGCAGCTTGAACGGCCAGGGCGATGGCTACACCTTC
CASSLNGQGDGYTF
>.|TRBJ1-6|TRBD1|TRBV5-4
TGTGCCAGCAGCCCCAGGACAGGGATTAATTCACCCCTCCACTTT
CASSPRTGINSPLHF
>.|TRBJ1-6|TRBD1|TRBV11-2
TGTGCCAGCAGCCGACGGACAGGAGATAATTCACCCCTCCACTTT
CASSRRTGDNSPLHF
>.|TRBJ1-1|.|TRBV4-1
TGCGCCAGCAGCCCCGACTTCCCCCCGAACACTGAAGCTTTCTTT
CASSPDFPPNTEAFF
>.|TRBJ1-2|.|TRBV5-5
TGTGCCAGCAGCCCCTTGTGGGGGGACTCTGGCTACACCTTC
CASSPLWGDSGYTF
>.|TRBJ1-4|.|TRBV30
TGTGCCTGGGCCCCAGGACAGACCAATAATGAAAAACTGTTTTTT
CAWAPGQTNNEKLFF
>.|TRBJ1-5|.|TRBV11-2
TGTGCCAGCAGTTCGTCAGGGGGCAATCAGCCCCAGCATTTT
CASSSSGGNQPQHF
>.|TRBJ1-1|TRBD1|TRBV5-1
TGCGCCAGCAGCCGGGGACAGGGGCGGGTCGTGGGCACTGAAGCTTTCTTT
CASSRGQGRVVGTEAFF
>.|TRBJ2-2|.|TRBV25-1
TGTGCCAGCAGTGAATTCAACAGGAACACCGGGGAGCTGTTTTTT
CASSEFNRNTGELFF
>.|TRBJ2-4|TRBD2|TRBV6-5
TGTGCCAGCAGTTTGACTAGCGGGGAAAACATTCAGTACTTC
CASSLTSGENIQYF